The text below deals with one T cell receptor beta chain. From RNA transcripts, TCR beta CDR3 regions were amplified. The HTBI primer set drove a first-round RT-PCR of the TCR CDR3. TCRdb ran MiXCR on the multiplex PCR reads and lists one entry per CDR3 protein. The sample lists over 650,000 distinct CDR3 sequences, about 16% occurring once. This specimen comes from a study of T cells in Graves' hyperthyroidism and ophthalmopathy. The CDR3 is made up of 18 amino acids. From germline, CDR1 is MNHNS and CDR2 SASEGT. Trimming cost V 6 bases and J 0 bases; bases outside gene matches: 9. The rearrangement links TRBV6-1 to TRBJ2-1, with TRBD2 matching over 12 bases. The sequenced sample was blood. This TCR derives from a man younger than 35 with Graves' hyperthyroidism. CDR3 sequence reads: CASSRLAGVSSSYNEQFF. The CDR3, as DNA: TGTGCCAGCAGCCGACTAGCGGGGGTTTCTAGCTCCTACAATGAGCAGTTCTTC.